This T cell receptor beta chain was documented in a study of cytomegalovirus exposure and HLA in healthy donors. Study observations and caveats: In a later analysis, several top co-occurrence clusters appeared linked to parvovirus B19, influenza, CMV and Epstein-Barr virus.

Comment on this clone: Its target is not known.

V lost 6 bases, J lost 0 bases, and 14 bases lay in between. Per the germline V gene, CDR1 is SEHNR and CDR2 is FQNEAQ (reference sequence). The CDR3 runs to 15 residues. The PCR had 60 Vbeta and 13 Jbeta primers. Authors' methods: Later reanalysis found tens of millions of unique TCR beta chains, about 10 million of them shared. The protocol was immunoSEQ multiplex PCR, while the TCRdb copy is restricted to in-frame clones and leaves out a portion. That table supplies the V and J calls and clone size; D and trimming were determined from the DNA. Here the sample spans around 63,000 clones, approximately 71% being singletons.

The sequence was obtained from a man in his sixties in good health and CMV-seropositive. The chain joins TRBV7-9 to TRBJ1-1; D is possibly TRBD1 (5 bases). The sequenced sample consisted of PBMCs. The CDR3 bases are TGTGCCAGCAGAAACAGGCCCGGAGTGAACACTGAAGCTTTCTTT. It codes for CASRNRPGVNTEAFF.